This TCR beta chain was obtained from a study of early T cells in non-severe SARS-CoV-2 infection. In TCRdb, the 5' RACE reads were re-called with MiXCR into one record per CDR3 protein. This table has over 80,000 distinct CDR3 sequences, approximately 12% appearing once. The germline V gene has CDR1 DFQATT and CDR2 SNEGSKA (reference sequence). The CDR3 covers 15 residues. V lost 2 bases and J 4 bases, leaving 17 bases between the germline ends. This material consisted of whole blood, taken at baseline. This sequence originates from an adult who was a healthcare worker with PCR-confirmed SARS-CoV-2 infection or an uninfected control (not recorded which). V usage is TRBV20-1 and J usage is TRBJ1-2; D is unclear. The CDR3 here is CSARSSKGGGYGYTF. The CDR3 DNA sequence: TGCAGTGCTAGATCTTCAAAGGGAGGTGGCTATGGCTACACCTTC.